The clone carrying this T cell receptor (beta chain) appeared many times. The target antigen is unknown. The sample is drawn from a study of human T cells and chemical hapten exposure. Study-level points and caveats: Expanded TCRs showed more large CDR3 clusters than pre-sensitization or healthy control sets.

Time point described: patch test 1, 2 weeks after DPC sensitization. This sample's treatment: therapeutic diphenylcyclopropenone sensitization with weekly scalp DPC. It was from unfractionated whole blood that total RNA was extracted. Germline loops: CDR1 SGHTA, CDR2 FQGNSA. This CDR3 is 15 amino acids long. Trimming left V 4 bases short and J 0 bases short, with 7 bases between. The library gave individual cDNA molecules unique molecular identifiers. A single record per CDR3 protein comes from TCRdb applying MiXCR to the RACE reads. The sample has roughly 380,000 distinct CDR3 sequences, approximately 5% seen once.

This specimen was whole blood, taken in connection with sensitization to the hapten diphenylcyclopropenone (DPC). This receptor was identified in a woman aged 45-59 years with alopecia areata. Some clones in this sample may be carry-over from other donors' samples. This rearrangement joins TRBV7-2 to TRBJ2-6; D call uncertain. The CDR3 loop is CASSSQFSGANVLTF. The CDR3 nucleotides are TGTGCCAGCAGCTCTCAATTCTCTGGGGCCAACGTCCTGACTTTC.